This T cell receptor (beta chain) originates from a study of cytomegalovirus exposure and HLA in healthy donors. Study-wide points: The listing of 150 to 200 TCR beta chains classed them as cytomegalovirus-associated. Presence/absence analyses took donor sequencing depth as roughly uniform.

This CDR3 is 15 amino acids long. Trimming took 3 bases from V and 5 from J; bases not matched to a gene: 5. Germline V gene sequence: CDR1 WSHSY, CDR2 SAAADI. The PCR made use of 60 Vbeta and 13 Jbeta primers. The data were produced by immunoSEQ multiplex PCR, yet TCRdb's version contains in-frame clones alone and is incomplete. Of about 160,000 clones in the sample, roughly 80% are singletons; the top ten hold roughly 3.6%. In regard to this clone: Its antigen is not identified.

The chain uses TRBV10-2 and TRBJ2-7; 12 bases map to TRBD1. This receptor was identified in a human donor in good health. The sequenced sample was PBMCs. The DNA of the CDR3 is TGCGCCAGCAGTGAAATAGGGACAGGGGGCGACGAGCAGTACTTC. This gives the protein CASSEIGTGGDEQYF.